This T cell receptor (beta chain) is drawn from a study of spatial heterogeneity in lung cancer (dated by TCRdb to 2018 to 2020). Looking at the study overall: Beta-chain transcripts were consistently detected in greater numbers than alpha-chain transcripts, which likely reflects a higher abundance of beta-chain transcripts. TCR repertoire features were related to nonsynonymous mutation counts determined by whole-exome sequencing of tumor tissue. In non-small cell lung cancer, the study quantitatively compared TCR alpha and beta repertoires across several tumor regions, matched nontumor lung, and blood. In the raw uncorrected reads, each unique combination of TCR and UMI appeared on average more than ten times. At surgery, 200 to 250 tumor regions, some 61 matched nontumor lung samples and more than 50 PBMC samples were TCR-sequenced for both alpha and beta chains. TCR transcript counts in tumor regions correlated strongly with a T cell transcriptional module score from matched bulk RNA-seq.

This clonotype showed up many times. Its recognized antigen is unknown. It has no much larger one-base neighbor in the sample; base qualities were not kept. The sample's time point label, decoded: sample taken at primary tumor resection. Samples were obtained from approximately 72 patients with early-stage, untreated non-small cell lung cancer from the lung TRACERx cohort. For TCR sequencing, whole RNA was extracted from tumor and nontumor lung tissue, or from cryopreserved PBMC samples, and no cell sorting was done. A patient was chosen for TCR sequencing only when enough RNA was available from at least two tumor regions. Tumor and adjacent nontumor lung specimens were reviewed by a lung pathologist before selection. The CDR3 measures 14 amino acids from cysteine to phenylalanine. Only the CDR3 DNA stays, 42 bases, in frame from base 1. V loses 6 bases of germline sequence and J loses 5 bases, and the interval between the two ends is 14 bases. The germline V gene supplies CDR1 MRHNA and CDR2 SNTAGT.

The library was obtained by 5' RACE. The listed sequencing device is NextSeq 500. In the TCR library protocol, a unique molecular identifier was attached to each TCR cDNA molecule so that PCR and sequencing errors could be corrected. In the source study's methods: TCR identification, UMI-based error correction and CDR3 extraction were performed with Decombinator tools. TCRs above a frequency of 2 per 1,000, corresponding to the top 1% of the tumor frequency distribution, were defined as expanded. Expanded tumor TCRs were classed as regional if statistically deemed absent (corrected P<0.05) from at least one tumor region, otherwise ubiquitous. Renyi diversity was calculated using the R vegan package after each repertoire was subsampled 100 times to 5,000 TCRs. CDR3 similarity networks were built from amino acid triplet string-kernel similarity, connecting CDR3s with pairwise similarity above 0.82. TCRdb itself trimmed the public reads at Q25 with fastp, ran MiXCR and retained productive beta chains. All rows with the same CDR3 protein become a single entry with the most common DNA and genes. The V and J calls and clone size are TCRdb's, not the authors'. This sample gives 5,100 or so distinct CDR3 sequences in total; 3% to 4% of them show up just once. Of the sample, roughly a quarter falls within the top ten clones.

Paper-wide results and their limitations: Confirming at a functional level the hypothesis that regional TCRs recognize regional mutations was considered to require additional single-cell paired TCR alpha and beta sequencing. The tumor nonsynonymous mutation count correlated with the number of expanded intratumoral alpha and beta TCRs. TCR-seq coverage of tumor T cells was estimated at only around 6.7% for alpha chains and 13% for beta chains. Counts of ubiquitous and regional expanded TCRs correlated with counts of ubiquitous and regional nonsynonymous mutations, respectively.

The sample consisted of lung tumor tissue, taken at surgery. The sequence is built from TRBV6-4 and TRBJ2-1, with the D assignment possibly TRBD1 or TRBD2, given 5 matching bases for each. This TCR came from a female donor with early-stage non-small cell lung cancer. The bases read TGTGCCAGCAGCCTCGACAGAGGGGACAATGAGCAGTTCTTC. This yields the protein CASSLDRGDNEQFF.